Listed below are T cell receptor beta chains from one sample, sequenced in a study of regulatory T cells in long-lasting Graves disease. One entry per CDR3 protein results from TCRdb running MiXCR on the multiplex PCR reads. In the table there are about 400,000 distinct CDR3 sequences, 15% to 18% of which are singletons. The starting material was peripheral blood mononuclear cells (PBMCs), obtained at new diagnosis, from a patient treated with antithyroid drugs. These receptors were taken from a female donor with Graves disease. CDR3s include the opening cysteine and the closing phenylalanine or tryptophan. The D gene is left open where the match is weak. The size entry is marked missing in some rows and otherwise reads once, few, many or a size class.

D	V	length	J	size	CDR3	DNA
-	TRBV20-1	14	TRBJ1-1	many	CSAPGPDRNTEAFF	TGCAGTGCTCCCGGCCCGGACAGGAACACTGAAGCTTTCTTT
-	TRBV7-3	17	TRBJ1-1	many	CASSLSWVAGPNTEAFF	TGTGCCAGCAGCTTAAGTTGGGTGGCAGGTCCGAACACTGAAGCTTTCTTT
TRBD2	TRBV5-6	16	TRBJ2-1	-	CASSLYSQRDPNEQFF	TGTGCCAGCAGCTTGTATTCCCAGCGGGACCCCAATGAGCAGTTCTTC
-	TRBV27	13	TRBJ1-5	many	CASSYRVLQPQHF	TGTGCCAGCAGTTACAGGGTGTTACAGCCCCAGCATTTT
-	TRBV12-3/TRBV12-4	15	TRBJ1-5	many	CASRSSTGEKQPQHF	TGTGCCAGCAGGTCTTCTACGGGAGAGAAACAGCCCCAGCATTTT
TRBD1	TRBV13	15	TRBJ1-1	many	CASAATGGWNTEAFF	TGTGCCAGCGCAGCAACAGGGGGCTGGAACACTGAAGCTTTCTTT
TRBD2	TRBV7-6	14	TRBJ2-1	many	CASSLIAGGDEQFF	TGTGCCAGCAGCCTGATAGCGGGGGGTGATGAGCAGTTCTTC
-	TRBV2	13	TRBJ2-7	many	CASSELGVYEQYF	TGTGCCAGCAGTGAACTGGGGGTCTACGAGCAGTACTTC
TRBD2	TRBV20-1	16	TRBJ2-7	-	CSARDLAGAASYEQYF	TGCAGTGCTAGAGATCTAGCGGGAGCGGCTTCCTACGAGCAGTACTTC
-	TRBV11-2	17	TRBJ2-3	-	CASSLFEGPGRTDTQYF	TGTGCCAGCAGCTTATTCGAGGGCCCCGGAAGGACAGATACGCAGTATTTT
TRBD2	TRBV2	17	TRBJ2-5	many	CASSMSSGILDQETQYF	TGTGCCAGCAGTATGTCTAGCGGGATCTTGGACCAAGAGACCCAGTACTTC
-	TRBV6-1	14	TRBJ2-7	many	CASRNPGTPYEQYF	TGTGCCAGCAGGAATCCCGGGACGCCCTACGAGCAGTACTTC
TRBD2	TRBV29-1	14	TRBJ2-1	many	CSVEDGTRINEQFF	TGCAGCGTTGAAGACGGGACTAGGATTAATGAGCAGTTCTTC
TRBD1	TRBV29-1	15	TRBJ2-5	many	CSVGVDRGFQETQYF	TGCAGCGTTGGAGTGGACAGGGGATTTCAAGAGACCCAGTACTTC
-	TRBV5-6	15	TRBJ1-4	many	CASSLIATTNEKLFF	TGTGCCAGCAGCTTGATAGCAACAACTAATGAAAAACTGTTTTTT
-	TRBV3-1	14	TRBJ1-3	many	CASSPMVGGNTIYF	TGTGCCAGCAGCCCCATGGTAGGGGGAAACACCATATATTTT
TRBD2	TRBV2	15	TRBJ2-5	-	CASSATSGRAQTQYF	TGTGCCAGCAGTGCTACTAGCGGGAGGGCCCAGACCCAGTACTTC
-	TRBV7-9	17	TRBJ1-4	many	CASSLTGRISTNEKLFF	TGTGCCAGCAGCTTAACGGGTCGGATTTCAACTAATGAAAAACTGTTTTTT
TRBD2	TRBV20-1	15	TRBJ2-1	-	CSASIRGRFYNEQFF	TGCAGTGCTAGTATCCGCGGGAGGTTCTACAATGAGCAGTTCTTC
TRBD1	TRBV5-1	14	TRBJ2-7	many	CASSPGTGTYEQYF	TGTGCCAGCAGCCCCGGGACAGGAACCTACGAGCAGTACTTC
-	TRBV7-2	15	TRBJ2-1	few	CASKPLSGGWNEQFF	TGTGCCAGCAAGCCCCTATCGGGGGGCTGGAATGAGCAGTTCTTC
-	TRBV19	15	TRBJ2-1	-	CASTLRGGMRNEQFF	TGTGCCAGTACCCTTAGGGGCGGGATGAGGAATGAGCAGTTCTTC
-	TRBV10-3	14	TRBJ2-1	-	CAIQKDRALNEQFF	TGTGCCATCCAAAAGGACCGCGCTCTCAATGAGCAGTTCTTC
-	TRBV6-1	14	TRBJ1-1	many	CASIIGQMNTEAFF	TGTGCCAGCATTATCGGACAGATGAACACTGAAGCTTTCTTT
-	TRBV5-8	12	TRBJ2-3	many	CASSLVEDTQYF	TGTGCCAGCAGCTTGGTGGAAGATACGCAGTATTTT
-	TRBV20-1	14	TRBJ2-2	many	CSASFPGSAGELFF	TGCAGTGCTAGTTTCCCAGGGTCGGCCGGGGAGCTGTTTTTT
-	TRBV10-1	15	TRBJ2-3	many	CASSESAVPGDTQYF	TGCGCCAGCAGTGAGTCCGCAGTTCCAGGAGATACGCAGTATTTT
-	TRBV7-2	13	TRBJ2-3	many	CASSLGLSDTQYF	TGTGCCAGCAGCCTGGGACTTTCAGATACGCAGTATTTT
-	TRBV10-2	12	TRBJ1-1	few	CASTDLNTEAFF	TGCGCCAGCACCGATCTGAACACTGAAGCTTTCTTT
-	TRBV27	16	TRBJ1-2	many	CASTLKDPRGGYGYTF	TGTGCCAGCACCCTTAAGGATCCCAGGGGAGGCTATGGCTACACCTTC
TRBD1	TRBV5-6	18	TRBJ1-4	many	CASSDISRDRLTNEKLFF	TGTGCCAGCAGCGACATTAGCCGGGACAGATTAACTAATGAAAAACTGTTTTTT
-	TRBV27	14	TRBJ2-3	many	CASSLSVNTDTQYF	TGTGCCAGCAGTTTATCCGTCAACACAGATACGCAGTATTTT
TRBD1	TRBV7-2	13	TRBJ1-2	-	CASGSWTGDGYTF	TGTGCCAGCGGCTCATGGACAGGGGATGGCTACACCTTC
TRBD1	TRBV6-1	14	TRBJ2-7	many	CASNPRGLSYEQYF	TGTGCCAGCAACCCCAGGGGGCTCTCCTACGAGCAGTACTTC
TRBD1	TRBV10-3	16	TRBJ2-1	many	CAISGTGDKSYNEQFF	TGTGCCATCAGTGGGACAGGGGACAAGTCCTACAATGAGCAGTTCTTC
-	TRBV15	16	TRBJ2-2	many	CATSSDALRLTGELFF	TGTGCCACCAGCAGCGATGCTCTCCGGTTAACCGGGGAGCTGTTTTTT
-	TRBV20-1	13	TRBJ2-3	once	CSAPGASTDTQYF	TGCAGTGCTCCAGGGGCTAGCACAGATACGCAGTATTTT
TRBD2	TRBV27	20	TRBJ2-2	few	CASSLAPTSGREANTGELFF	TGTGCCAGCAGTTTAGCCCCGACTAGCGGGAGAGAAGCGAACACCGGGGAGCTGTTTTTT
-	TRBV5-5	16	TRBJ2-1	few	CASSLEGRVVNNEQFF	TGTGCCAGCAGCTTGGAAGGTAGGGTTGTGAACAATGAGCAGTTCTTC
-	TRBV28	10	TRBJ2-7	many	CASSHGEQYF	TGTGCCAGCAGTCATGGCGAGCAGTACTTC
TRBD2	TRBV19	19	TRBJ2-2	-	CASSIGGLAGVSNTGELFF	TGTGCCAGTAGTATAGGTGGACTAGCGGGCGTTTCGAACACCGGGGAGCTGTTTTTT
TRBD2	TRBV11-3	16	TRBJ2-3	many	CASSLGTSGASDTQYF	TGTGCCAGCAGCTTAGGAACTAGCGGGGCCAGCGATACGCAGTATTTT
-	TRBV9	12	TRBJ2-2	-	CASSVQGGELFF	TGTGCCAGCAGCGTTCAAGGCGGGGAGCTGTTTTTT
TRBD1	TRBV7-6	16	TRBJ2-2	-	CASSRIMTGNFGELFF	TGTGCCAGCAGCCGTATTATGACAGGGAATTTTGGGGAGCTGTTTTTT
TRBD2	TRBV20-1	14	TRBJ2-5	many	CSARGLAGQETQYF	TGCAGTGCTAGAGGACTAGCGGGGCAAGAGACCCAGTACTTC
TRBD2	TRBV13	15	TRBJ2-1	few	CASSSSGSGLNEQFF	TGTGCCAGCAGCTCCAGCGGGAGTGGGCTCAATGAGCAGTTCTTC
TRBD1	TRBV5-1	15	TRBJ2-7	many	CASSDRDRGHYEQYF	TGCGCCAGCAGCGACCGGGACAGGGGGCATTACGAGCAGTACTTC
TRBD2	TRBV6-2/TRBV6-3	16	TRBJ2-3	many	CASSASGTSTRDTQYF	TGTGCCAGCAGTGCATCCGGGACTAGCACTCGGGATACGCAGTATTTT
TRBD2	TRBV7-3	18	TRBJ2-5	-	CASSPGTSGGPDVETQYF	TGTGCCAGCAGCCCAGGCACTAGCGGGGGGCCGGATGTGGAGACCCAGTACTTC
-	TRBV6-1	15	TRBJ1-2	-	CASSEAIEGSEGYTF	TGTGCCAGCAGTGAAGCGATCGAAGGTTCGGAGGGCTACACCTTC
-	TRBV7-2	15	TRBJ2-2	-	CASSLRRINTGELFF	TGTGCCAGCAGCTTACGCAGGATAAACACCGGGGAGCTGTTTTTT
TRBD1	TRBV20-1	13	TRBJ1-1	many	CSASHRGTREAFF	TGCAGTGCTAGTCACAGGGGGACTAGGGAAGCTTTCTTT
-	TRBV9	15	TRBJ2-3	once	CASSFSGGGTDTQYF	TGTGCCAGCAGTTTTAGCGGAGGGGGGACAGATACGCAGTATTTT
-	TRBV4-1	15	TRBJ1-2	-	CASSQPTGTSYGYTF	TGCGCCAGCAGCCAACCGACCGGGACTAGCTATGGCTACACCTTC
TRBD2	TRBV18	14	TRBJ2-3	-	CAGSPRDYTDTQYF	TGTGCCGGCTCACCGAGGGACTACACAGATACGCAGTATTTT
TRBD2	TRBV12-3/TRBV12-4	16	TRBJ2-1	many	CASSLPSAGVDNEQFF	TGTGCCAGCAGTTTACCTAGCGCGGGAGTCGACAATGAGCAGTTCTTC
-	TRBV20-1	13	TRBJ1-4	few	CSATDRTNEKLFF	TGCAGTGCTACAGACAGGACTAATGAAAAACTGTTTTTT